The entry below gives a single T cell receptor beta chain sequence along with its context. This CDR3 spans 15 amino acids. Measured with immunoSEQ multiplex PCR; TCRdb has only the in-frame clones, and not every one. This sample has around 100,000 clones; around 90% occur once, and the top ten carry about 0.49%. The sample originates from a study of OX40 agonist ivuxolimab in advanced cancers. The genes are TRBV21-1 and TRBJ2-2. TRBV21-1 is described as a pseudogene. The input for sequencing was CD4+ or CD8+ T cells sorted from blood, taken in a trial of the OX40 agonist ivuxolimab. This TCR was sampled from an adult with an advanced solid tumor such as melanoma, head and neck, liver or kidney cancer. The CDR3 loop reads CASRTTPGKTGELFF. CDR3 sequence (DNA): TGTGCCAGCAGGACCACCCCGGGCAAAACCGGGGAGCTGTTTTTT.